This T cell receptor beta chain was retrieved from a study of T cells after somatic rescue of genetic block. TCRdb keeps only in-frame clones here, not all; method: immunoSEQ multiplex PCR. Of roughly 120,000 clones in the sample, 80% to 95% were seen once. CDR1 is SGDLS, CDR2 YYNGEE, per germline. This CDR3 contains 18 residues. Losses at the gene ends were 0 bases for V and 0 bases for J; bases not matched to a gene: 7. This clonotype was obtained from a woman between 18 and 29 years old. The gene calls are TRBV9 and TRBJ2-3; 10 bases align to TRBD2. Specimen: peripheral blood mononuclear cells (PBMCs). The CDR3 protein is CASSVGLAGDSSTDTQYF. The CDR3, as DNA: TGTGCCAGCAGCGTAGGTCTAGCGGGGGACTCAAGCACAGATACGCAGTATTTT.